The following is a T cell receptor (beta chain) sequence with its context. The antigen remains undetermined. The source of the sample is a study of shared clonotypes between healthy human individuals. Study-level findings and limits: Memory subsets had estimated richness that was generally smaller than that of naive subsets. Rarefaction gave evidence that sorted-subset sequencing remained incomplete despite large depth. The sole specimen, blood, was sampled, and tissue repertoires likely differ.

The CDR3 is 11 amino acids. Trimming took off 3 bases at V and 9 bases at J, with 6 bases between the two ends. The germline CDR1 and CDR2 sequences are SEHNR and FQNEAQ (reference sequence). The assay was immunoSEQ multiplex PCR, and TCRdb's table has in-frame clones only and misses some. The sample gives more than 600,000 clones, 92% of which show up once; 24% is in the top ten. Naive CD8 cells comprised CD45RO-negative, CCR7-positively selected cells, excluding terminally differentiated effector memory CD45RA+ cells. Input material: naive CD8+ T cells sorted from blood. The receptor was derived from a man aged 25 to 40 in good health. J is TRBJ2-1 and V is TRBV7-9; D is undetermined. The chain's CDR3 is CASSLAAEQFF. The CDR3 DNA reads as TGTGCCAGCAGCTTGGCTGCTGAGCAGTTCTTC.